Below are 10 T cell receptor beta chains sequenced from a single sample in a study of response to subunit inactivated influenza vaccine. TCRdb reanalysed the RT-PCR reads using MiXCR and keeps one entry per CDR3 protein. The sample consists of about 540,000 distinct CDR3 sequences, around 25% of them appearing once. This sample was shared with a second study, whose subject was T cells expressing NK-cell markers. That paper notes: TCR beta cDNA was generated via 5'RACE template switching incorporating UMIs.

The sample here was CD4+ T cells sorted from PBMCs, taken 11 to 12 days after vaccination. The receptors were gathered from a man between 45 and 60 years old who received an inactivated influenza vaccine.

The J gene is TRBJ2-7, the V gene TRBV3-1, with TRBD1 matching over 7 bases. Germline V gene sequence: CDR1 LGHDT, CDR2 YNNKEL (reference sequence). The length of the CDR3 is 14 residues. V dropped 4 bases and J dropped 3; count of bases not matched to a gene: 6. For the CDR3, the DNA is TGTGCCAGCAGCCGGGCACAGGGGAGCTACGAGCAGTACTTC. This encodes CASSRAQGSYEQYF.

This clonotype occurred a few times. The V gene is TRBV15, the J gene TRBJ2-2; D call uncertain. The CDR3 covers 15 residues. Germline V gene sequence: CDR1 LNHNV, CDR2 YYDKDF (reference sequence). The V gene lost 0 bases and the J gene lost 2 bases, with 7 bases spanning the gap. CDR3 coding DNA: TGTGCCACCAGCAGAGATATTGTTAACACCGGGGAGCTGTTTTTT. It yields the protein CATSRDIVNTGELFF.

The J gene is TRBJ1-6, the V gene TRBV9, with D hard to call. Germline values: CDR1 SGDLS, CDR2 YYNGEE. V gave up 0 bases and J gave up 9 bases, with 10 bases separating them. CDR3 length: 14 residues. The CDR3 here is CASSVESQPSPLHF. The CDR3 nucleotides read TGTGCCAGCAGCGTAGAATCACAGCCTTCACCCCTCCACTTT.

Comments on this clonotype: At one end the junction does not follow the germline gene, possibly because of a read error. The chain's CDR3 is CASSKQGAGVGEEHHF. CDR3 in DNA: TGTGCCAGCAGCAAACAGGGGGCGGGAGTCGGGGAGGAGCACCACTTC. The chain carries TRBV7-8 and TRBJ2-5; 9 bases are shared with TRBD1. Germline CDR1 is SGHVS and CDR2 is FQNEAQ. The CDR3 totals 16 residues.

The chain couples TRBV7-2 to TRBJ2-1; D might be TRBD1 or TRBD2, each matching 5 bases. This CDR3 contains 15 residues. CDR1 is SGHTA and CDR2 is FQGNSA in the germline V gene. V was cut by 0 bases and J by 13 bases, with 19 bases left in between. CDR3 loop: CASSLAFFGATDQFF. CDR3 nucleotides: TGTGCCAGCAGCTTAGCTTTCTTCGGGGCGACAGATCAGTTCTTC. Variable domain in full (rest from reference TRBV7-2 and TRBJ2-1): GAGVSQSPSNKVTEKGKDVELRCDPISGHTALYWYRQSLGQGLEFLIYFQGNSAPDKSGLPSDRFSAERTGGSVSTLTIQRTQQEDSAVYLCASSLAFFGATDQFFGPGTRLTVL.

This clonotype was detected only a few times. This rearrangement joins TRBV15 to TRBJ2-7; D unclear. The CDR3 spans 16 residues. Germline V gene data show CDR1 as LNHNV and CDR2 as YYDKDF (reference sequence). The germline V and J ends were trimmed by 0 bases and 5 bases, with 17 bases remaining between them. In DNA, the CDR3 is TGTGCCACCAGCAGAGAGGGTACAAATTCTCCTAACGAGCAGTACTTC. Translation: CATSREGTNSPNEQYF.

This clonotype was seen more than once but under ten times. The chain links TRBV7-3 to TRBJ2-1, with 10 bases aligning to TRBD2. Germline V gives CDR1 SGHTA, CDR2 FQGTGA. The CDR3 loop spans 16 amino acids. V trimming: 1 base; J trimming: 9 bases; junction bases outside the gene matches: 9. CDR3 loop: CASSLIRSSGSGEQFF. The CDR3 DNA reads TGTGCCAGCAGCTTAATTCGATCTAGCGGGAGCGGTGAGCAGTTCTTC.

This clonotype has a handful of counts. The chain has TRBV3-1 and TRBJ2-3; D uncertain. CDR3 length: 19 amino acids. The germline gives CDR1 LGHDT, CDR2 YNNKEL (reference sequence). Trimming took off 4 bases at V and 7 bases at J, with 30 bases between the two ends. DNA for the CDR3: TGTGCCAGCAGCCCAAAATTCCACCGGGTAGTTCCGCACGTATATACGCAGTATTTT. This translates into CASSPKFHRVVPHVYTQYF.

The sample holds many counts of this clonotype. V and J are TRBV7-9 and TRBJ2-3, with D possibly called TRBD1 or TRBD2 (6 bases each). There are 14 residues in the CDR3. Germline loops: CDR1 SEHNR, CDR2 FQNEAQ (reference sequence). With 4 bases removed from V and 2 bases from J, the gap between germline ends came to 10 bases. CDR3 DNA sequence: TGTGCCAGCAGCTGGACGGGGGCCACAGATACGCAGTATTTT. It codes for CASSWTGATDTQYF.

CDR3 amino acids: CASSVSSGQPNEQFF. The CDR3 coding sequence is TGTGCCAGCAGCGTCTCCTCCGGACAGCCCAATGAGCAGTTCTTC. V and J are TRBV9 and TRBJ2-1; the D gene is possibly TRBD1 (6 bases). CDR3 size: 15 residues. Trimming pared 2 bases from V and 6 bases from J, leaving 15 bases between. Germline-derived CDR1 and CDR2 are SGDLS and YYNGEE.